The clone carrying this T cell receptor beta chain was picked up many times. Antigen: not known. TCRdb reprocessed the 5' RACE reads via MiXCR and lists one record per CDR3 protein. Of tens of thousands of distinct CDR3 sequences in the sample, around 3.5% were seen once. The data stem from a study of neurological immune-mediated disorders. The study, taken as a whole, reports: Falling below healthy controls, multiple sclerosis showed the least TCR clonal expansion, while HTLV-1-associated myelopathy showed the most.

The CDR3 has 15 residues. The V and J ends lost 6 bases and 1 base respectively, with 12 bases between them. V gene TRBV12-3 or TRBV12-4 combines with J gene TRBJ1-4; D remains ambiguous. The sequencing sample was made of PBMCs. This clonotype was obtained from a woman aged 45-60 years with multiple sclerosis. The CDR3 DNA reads TGTGCCAGCAGCCTCACGGAAGAAACTAATGAAAAACTGTTTTTT. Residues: CASSLTEETNEKLFF.